These 14 T cell receptor beta chains were sequenced from one sample in a study of graft-versus-host responses after intestinal transplantation. Method: immunoSEQ multiplex PCR; TCRdb's copy keeps in-frame clones and lacks some. The data show 10,000 to 15,000 clones, with roughly 93% seen just once and 4.4% held by the top ten. Source: PBMCs, taken around 1,000 days after intestinal transplantation. These receptors were obtained from a human patient who received an intestinal transplant, so some T cells may come from the graft donor.

The chain couples TRBV10-3 to TRBJ2-5, with D possibly being TRBD2 (5 bases). Per germline, CDR1 ENHRY and CDR2 SYGVKD. CDR3 length: 15 residues. Trimming stripped 0 bases from V and 0 bases from J, with 8 bases between. The CDR3 reads CAISESEDYQETQYF. The CDR3 coding sequence is TGTGCCATCAGTGAGTCAGAGGACTACCAAGAGACCCAGTACTTC.

J is TRBJ1-4 and V is TRBV19, with 7 bases lining up with TRBD1. The V gene end was trimmed by 3 bases and the J gene end by 7 bases; junction bases not matched to a gene: 14. Germline-derived CDR1 and CDR2 are LNHDA and SQIVND (reference sequence). The CDR3 has 17 amino acids. The CDR3 is CASSMYINRGGGEKLFF. CDR3 sequence (DNA): TGTGCCAGTAGTATGTACATCAACAGGGGCGGAGGTGAAAAACTGTTTTTT.

V is TRBV6-6 and J is TRBJ2-7; D is ambiguous. This CDR3 is built from 14 residues. CDR1 and CDR2 (germline): MNHNY, SVGAGI (reference sequence). Trimming removed 0 bases from V and 2 bases from J, with 8 bases in between. This chain's CDR3 is CASSYSTGPYEQYF. The DNA of the CDR3 is TGTGCCAGCAGTTACTCCACTGGCCCCTACGAGCAGTACTTC.

The chain employs TRBV7-8 and TRBJ1-5; 8 nucleotides align to TRBD1. Germline CDR1 is SGHVS and CDR2 is FQNEAQ. The CDR3 loop spans 16 amino acids. The J segment lost 3 bases and the V segment lost 5 bases, leaving 9 bases of the junction unmatched. CDR3 in amino acids: CASSPTGGFANQPQHF. The CDR3 nucleotides read TGTGCCAGCAGCCCCACAGGGGGGTTTGCCAATCAGCCCCAGCATTTT.

The chain recombines TRBV18 with TRBJ1-2, with TRBD1 matching over 7 bases. Germline values: CDR1 KGHSH, CDR2 LQKENI. The CDR3 is 14 amino acids. The ends lost 2 bases at V and 4 bases at J; junction bases unmatched: 4. The CDR3 is CASSPGTEPYGYTF. The CDR3 DNA follows: TGTGCCAGCTCACCAGGGACAGAGCCCTATGGCTACACCTTC.

The chain has TRBV2 and TRBJ2-1, with D possibly matching TRBD2 (6 bases). This CDR3 spans 14 amino acids. CDR1 and CDR2 from the germline V gene are SNHLY and FYNNEI. Trimming left V 6 bases short and J 6 bases short, with 15 bases between. The CDR3 reads CASRIRDSSNEQFF. CDR3 sequence (DNA): TGTGCCAGCAGGATCCGGGACTCTTCCAATGAGCAGTTCTTC.

J is TRBJ1-2 and V is TRBV5-1; 7 bases agree with TRBD1. J gave up 2 bases and V 4 bases, and 8 bases lay outside the gene matches. Germline assignment: CDR1 SGHRS and CDR2 YFSETQ. The CDR3 runs 15 residues. The CDR3 loop reads CASSPGTVSNYGYTF. CDR3 DNA: TGCGCCAGCAGCCCGGGGACAGTCTCGAACTATGGCTACACCTTC.

The chain uses TRBV7-2 and TRBJ2-7, with D possibly matching TRBD1 (8 bases). Trimming took off 5 bases at V and 2 bases at J, with 19 bases between the two ends. The V gene's germline CDR1 is SGHTA and CDR2 FQGNSA. The CDR3 runs to 16 residues. CDR3 protein: CASSTTGGGSPYEQYF. The CDR3 coding sequence is TGTGCCAGCAGCACTACAGGGGGGGGCTCCCCCTACGAGCAGTACTTC.

The genes are TRBV5-6 and TRBJ1-6; maybe TRBD1 (5 bases). CDR1 and CDR2 from the germline V gene are SGHDT and YYEEEE. The CDR3 loop spans 14 amino acids. Trimming pared 4 bases from V and 13 bases from J, leaving 18 bases between. The CDR3 protein is CASSQTEAWNPLHF. The CDR3, as DNA: TGTGCCAGCAGCCAGACAGAAGCTTGGAACCCCCTCCACTTT.

The CDR3 protein is CASSIEEAGRGYTF. CDR3 sequence (DNA): TGTGCCAGTAGTATAGAGGAGGCGGGCAGGGGCTACACCTTC. The chain carries TRBV19 and TRBJ1-2; D gene unclear. The germline V gene has CDR1 LNHDA and CDR2 SQIVND (reference sequence). This CDR3 is 14 amino acids long. V shed 0 bases and J shed 8 bases, with 13 bases lying between them.

V is TRBV6-5 and J is TRBJ1-5; D is perhaps TRBD1 (5 bases). V lost 4 bases and J lost 6, with 19 bases in between. This CDR3 spans 16 amino acids. CDR1 is MNHEY, CDR2 SVGAGI, per germline. CDR3 sequence (DNA): TGTGCCAGCAGTTCCACAGGCCAGGTGGGATCTCAGCCCCAGCATTTT. Translated: CASSSTGQVGSQPQHF.

V and J are TRBV27 and TRBJ2-3; TRBD2 is a possible D gene (5 bases). V lost 5 bases and J 4 bases, leaving 13 bases between the germline ends. From germline, CDR1 is MNHEY and CDR2 SMNVEV (reference sequence). This CDR3 comprises 14 residues. CDR3 region: CASSPRTPPDTQYF. For the CDR3, the DNA is TGTGCCAGCAGTCCCCGGACTCCTCCAGATACGCAGTATTTT.

The chain combines TRBV6-1 with TRBJ1-5; TRBD1 agrees at 11 bases. Trimming removed 5 bases from V and 7 bases from J; junction bases left unmatched: 7. The CDR3 is 15 amino acids. The V gene's germline CDR1 is MNHNS and CDR2 SASEGT. The CDR3 bases are TGTGCCAGCAGTCCCCGGACAGGGGGCTTGCAGCCCCAGCATTTT. This sequence encodes CASSPRTGGLQPQHF.

In its sample, this clone was seen a few times. The gene calls are TRBV19 and TRBJ2-7; D unclear. From germline, CDR1 is LNHDA and CDR2 SQIVND (reference sequence). V lost 5 bases and J 3 bases, leaving 14 bases between the germline ends. The CDR3 runs to 14 residues. The CDR3 loop reads CASSDGRLNYEQYF. The CDR3 bases are TGTGCCAGTAGTGATGGCAGGTTAAACTACGAGCAGTACTTC. The variable domain in full, completed from reference TRBV19 and TRBJ2-7, reads DGGITQSPKYLFRKEGQNVTLSCEQNLNHDAMYWYRQDPGQGLRLIYYSQIVNDFQKGDIAEGYSVSREKKESFPLTVTSAQKNPTAFYLCASSDGRLNYEQYFGPGTRLTVT.